Listed below are T cell receptor beta chains from one sample, sequenced in a study of graft-versus-host responses after intestinal transplantation. No antigen has been identified for these receptors. TCRdb's table, derived via immunoSEQ multiplex PCR, lists solely in-frame clones and lacks some. Of approximately 92,000 clones in the sample, around 90% are singletons; the top ten hold 5% to 6.5%. Material: unstimulated CD8+ T cells sorted from spleen or lymph node cells, obtained before intestinal transplant. The receptors come from a human donor who received an intestinal transplant. Each CDR3 is given with its conserved first and last residue. A D gene is named only where the DNA matches it firmly. Where a row states a size, it is once, few, many or the class of an expanded clone; other rows omit it.

J gene: TRBJ2-5; clone size: -; CDR3 length: 17; V gene: TRBV10-1; D gene: TRBD2; CDR3 protein: CASSGGPGLAVRETQYF; CDR3 DNA: TGCGCCAGCAGTGGGGGGCCGGGACTAGCTGTAAGAGAGACCCAGTACTTC
J gene: TRBJ2-7; clone size: few; CDR3 length: 15; V gene: TRBV6-5; D gene: -; CDR3 protein: CASSYSASASYEQYF; CDR3 DNA: TGTGCCAGCAGTTACTCGGCTAGCGCCTCCTACGAGCAGTACTTC
J gene: TRBJ2-7; clone size: -; CDR3 length: 13; V gene: TRBV7-9; D gene: -; CDR3 protein: CASSLGLSYEQYF; CDR3 DNA: TGTGCCAGCAGCTTAGGGCTCTCTTACGAGCAGTACTTC
J gene: TRBJ2-3; clone size: -; CDR3 length: 19; V gene: TRBV11-3; D gene: -; CDR3 protein: CASSLDSDRLPGETDTQYF; CDR3 DNA: TGTGCCAGCAGCTTAGATTCAGACCGGCTCCCCGGCGAAACAGATACGCAGTATTTT
J gene: TRBJ1-2; clone size: -; CDR3 length: 15; V gene: TRBV9; D gene: -; CDR3 protein: CASSVASTDNYGYTF; CDR3 DNA: TGTGCCAGCAGCGTAGCGTCGACTGATAACTATGGCTACACCTTC
J gene: TRBJ2-7; clone size: -; CDR3 length: 13; V gene: TRBV27; D gene: -; CDR3 protein: CASSLTLSYEQYF; CDR3 DNA: TGTGCCAGCAGTTTGACTCTCTCCTACGAGCAGTACTTC
J gene: TRBJ1-2; clone size: -; CDR3 length: 16; V gene: TRBV7-9; D gene: -; CDR3 protein: CASSDPLRQGMDGYTF; CDR3 DNA: TGTGCCAGCAGCGACCCCTTGCGTCAGGGCATGGATGGCTACACCTTC
J gene: TRBJ2-1; clone size: -; CDR3 length: 18; V gene: TRBV5-5; D gene: TRBD2; CDR3 protein: CASSEPGLASSSYNEQFF; CDR3 DNA: TGTGCCAGCAGCGAACCGGGACTAGCGTCGAGCTCCTACAATGAGCAGTTCTTC
J gene: TRBJ2-5; clone size: -; CDR3 length: 19; V gene: TRBV5-1; D gene: -; CDR3 protein: CASSFQVGGPKIREETQYF; CDR3 DNA: TGCGCCAGCAGCTTCCAAGTAGGGGGTCCAAAGATAAGGGAAGAGACCCAGTACTTC
J gene: TRBJ1-1; clone size: -; CDR3 length: 13; V gene: TRBV2; D gene: -; CDR3 protein: CASGPQMNTEAFF; CDR3 DNA: TGTGCCAGCGGCCCCCAGATGAACACTGAAGCTTTCTTT
J gene: TRBJ1-1; clone size: -; CDR3 length: 12; V gene: TRBV19; D gene: TRBD1; CDR3 protein: CASRPGGTEAFF; CDR3 DNA: TGTGCCAGTAGGCCAGGGGGCACTGAAGCTTTCTTT
J gene: TRBJ2-1; clone size: -; CDR3 length: 12; V gene: TRBV7-9; D gene: -; CDR3 protein: CASSLGVGEQFF; CDR3 DNA: TGTGCCAGCAGCCTCGGGGTGGGCGAGCAGTTCTTC
J gene: TRBJ1-1; clone size: once; CDR3 length: 14; V gene: TRBV11-2; D gene: -; CDR3 protein: CASSLDWGNTEAFF; CDR3 DNA: TGTGCCAGCAGCTTAGATTGGGGGAACACTGAAGCTTTCTTT
J gene: TRBJ2-5; clone size: -; CDR3 length: 15; V gene: TRBV7-6; D gene: TRBD2; CDR3 protein: CASSPFALAGETQYF; CDR3 DNA: TGTGCCAGCAGCCCGTTCGCCCTAGCGGGAGAGACCCAGTACTTC
J gene: TRBJ1-2; clone size: -; CDR3 length: 11; V gene: TRBV20-1; D gene: -; CDR3 protein: CSASYRDGYTF; CDR3 DNA: TGCAGTGCTAGCTACAGGGATGGCTACACCTTC
J gene: TRBJ2-7; clone size: once; CDR3 length: 15; V gene: TRBV5-1; D gene: -; CDR3 protein: CASSLAEGPPGEQYF; CDR3 DNA: TGCGCCAGCAGCTTGGCAGAGGGACCACCTGGGGAGCAGTACTTC
J gene: TRBJ1-2; clone size: -; CDR3 length: 13; V gene: TRBV7-6; D gene: -; CDR3 protein: CASSFGGLGGYTF; CDR3 DNA: TGTGCCAGCAGCTTTGGGGGGCTCGGAGGCTACACCTTC
J gene: TRBJ1-6; clone size: -; CDR3 length: 15; V gene: TRBV19; D gene: -; CDR3 protein: CASSPDLDYNSPLHF; CDR3 DNA: TGTGCCAGTAGCCCAGATCTAGACTATAATTCACCCCTCCACTTT
J gene: TRBJ2-1; clone size: -; CDR3 length: 15; V gene: TRBV27; D gene: -; CDR3 protein: CASRIAASSYNEQFF; CDR3 DNA: TGTGCCAGCAGGATCGCTGCCAGCTCCTACAATGAGCAGTTCTTC
J gene: TRBJ2-3; clone size: -; CDR3 length: 14; V gene: TRBV5-1; D gene: -; CDR3 protein: CASSLVGDRNTQYF; CDR3 DNA: TGCGCCAGCAGCCTAGTTGGGGACCGTAATACGCAGTATTTT
J gene: TRBJ1-2; clone size: -; CDR3 length: 13; V gene: TRBV29-1; D gene: -; CDR3 protein: CSVGLGGIDGYTF; CDR3 DNA: TGCAGCGTTGGCCTTGGGGGAATTGATGGCTACACCTTC
J gene: TRBJ1-2; clone size: -; CDR3 length: 10; V gene: TRBV20-1; D gene: -; CDR3 protein: CSATQGDYTF; CDR3 DNA: TGCAGTGCTACACAGGGTGACTACACCTTC
J gene: TRBJ2-3; clone size: -; CDR3 length: 16; V gene: TRBV7-3; D gene: TRBD2; CDR3 protein: CASSLTLAGGTDTQYF; CDR3 DNA: TGTGCCAGCAGCTTAACCTTAGCGGGAGGGACAGATACGCAGTATTTT
J gene: TRBJ2-5; clone size: -; CDR3 length: 16; V gene: TRBV27; D gene: -; CDR3 protein: CASSLSPGAGQETQYF; CDR3 DNA: TGTGCCAGCAGTTTATCCCCGGGAGCAGGCCAAGAGACCCAGTACTTC
J gene: TRBJ1-3; clone size: -; CDR3 length: 17; V gene: TRBV5-6; D gene: TRBD1; CDR3 protein: CASSFGFGQASGNTIYF; CDR3 DNA: TGTGCCAGCAGCTTTGGTTTCGGACAGGCCTCTGGAAACACCATATATTTT
J gene: TRBJ2-7; clone size: -; CDR3 length: 15; V gene: TRBV2; D gene: -; CDR3 protein: CASGVRGQAPYEQYF; CDR3 DNA: TGTGCCAGCGGTGTACGGGGCCAGGCACCCTACGAGCAGTACTTC
J gene: TRBJ1-1; clone size: -; CDR3 length: 13; V gene: TRBV19; D gene: -; CDR3 protein: CASSIGQWAEAFF; CDR3 DNA: TGTGCCAGTAGTATAGGGCAGTGGGCTGAAGCTTTCTTT
J gene: TRBJ2-7; clone size: few; CDR3 length: 15; V gene: TRBV5-5; D gene: -; CDR3 protein: CASSLVEGIYYEQYF; CDR3 DNA: TGTGCCAGCAGCTTGGTGGAGGGCATTTACTACGAGCAGTACTTC
J gene: TRBJ1-5; clone size: -; CDR3 length: 13; V gene: TRBV6-6; D gene: -; CDR3 protein: CASSYGGNQPQHF; CDR3 DNA: TGTGCCAGCAGTTATGGGGGGAATCAGCCCCAGCATTTT
J gene: TRBJ1-4; clone size: once; CDR3 length: 14; V gene: TRBV6-5; D gene: -; CDR3 protein: CASSHVNSKEKLFF; CDR3 DNA: TGTGCCAGCAGTCACGTGAATAGTAAGGAAAAACTGTTTTTT
J gene: TRBJ2-5; clone size: -; CDR3 length: 17; V gene: TRBV19; D gene: TRBD2; CDR3 protein: CASSIFWTSGLVETQYF; CDR3 DNA: TGTGCCAGTAGTATTTTTTGGACTAGCGGCTTGGTGGAGACCCAGTACTTC
J gene: TRBJ1-5; clone size: -; CDR3 length: 14; V gene: TRBV13; D gene: TRBD1; CDR3 protein: CASSSGQGDQPQHF; CDR3 DNA: TGTGCCAGCAGCTCGGGACAGGGCGATCAGCCCCAGCATTTT
J gene: TRBJ2-7; clone size: -; CDR3 length: 15; V gene: TRBV6-5; D gene: -; CDR3 protein: CASSLTVGALNSILF; CDR3 DNA: TGTGCCAGCAGTTTAACAGTAGGAGCCTTAAATAGCATACTCTTC
J gene: TRBJ1-1; clone size: -; CDR3 length: 15; V gene: TRBV7-2; D gene: -; CDR3 protein: CASSLAGQKNTEAFF; CDR3 DNA: TGTGCCAGCAGCTTAGCAGGACAGAAGAACACTGAAGCTTTCTTT
J gene: TRBJ1-1; clone size: -; CDR3 length: 14; V gene: TRBV30; D gene: -; CDR3 protein: CAWNRDSRNTEAFF; CDR3 DNA: TGTGCCTGGAACCGGGACTCAAGAAACACTGAAGCTTTCTTT
J gene: TRBJ2-7; clone size: -; CDR3 length: 14; V gene: TRBV6-1; D gene: -; CDR3 protein: CAGGGTGVSYEQYF; CDR3 DNA: TGTGCCGGGGGAGGGACAGGCGTCTCCTACGAGCAGTACTTC
J gene: TRBJ2-1; clone size: -; CDR3 length: 14; V gene: TRBV7-9; D gene: -; CDR3 protein: CASSSRLSYNEQFF; CDR3 DNA: TGTGCCAGCAGCTCACGACTAAGCTACAATGAGCAGTTCTTC
J gene: TRBJ2-1; clone size: -; CDR3 length: 15; V gene: TRBV7-9; D gene: -; CDR3 protein: CASSTEARRYNEQFF; CDR3 DNA: TGTGCCAGCAGTACCGAGGCGCGAAGGTACAATGAGCAGTTCTTC
J gene: TRBJ1-2; clone size: -; CDR3 length: 14; V gene: TRBV28; D gene: -; CDR3 protein: CASSFFGDPYGYTF; CDR3 DNA: TGTGCCAGCAGTTTTTTCGGCGATCCCTATGGCTACACCTTC
J gene: TRBJ2-5; clone size: -; CDR3 length: 18; V gene: TRBV5-1; D gene: -; CDR3 protein: CASSFFPIPMADQETQYF; CDR3 DNA: TGCGCCAGCAGCTTTTTTCCAATCCCAATGGCAGACCAAGAGACCCAGTACTTC
J gene: TRBJ1-6; clone size: few; CDR3 length: 15; V gene: TRBV6-1; D gene: -; CDR3 protein: CASSDRVTQDSPLHF; CDR3 DNA: TGTGCCAGCAGTGACAGGGTGACTCAAGATTCACCCCTCCACTTT
J gene: TRBJ1-5; clone size: once; CDR3 length: 13; V gene: TRBV10-3; D gene: -; CDR3 protein: CATNRAEVEPQHF; CDR3 DNA: TGTGCCACCAACAGGGCTGAGGTTGAGCCCCAGCATTTT
J gene: TRBJ2-5; clone size: -; CDR3 length: 16; V gene: TRBV7-7; D gene: -; CDR3 protein: CASSLGPFDSQETQYF; CDR3 DNA: TGTGCCAGCAGCTTAGGCCCCTTTGACAGCCAAGAGACCCAGTACTTC
J gene: TRBJ2-7; clone size: -; CDR3 length: 15; V gene: TRBV6-6; D gene: -; CDR3 protein: CASSYGPGGCYEQYF; CDR3 DNA: TGTGCCAGCAGTTACGGGCCTGGCGGGTGCTACGAGCAGTACTTC
J gene: TRBJ2-7; clone size: -; CDR3 length: 18; V gene: TRBV10-3; D gene: -; CDR3 protein: CAISDTRASGWRGDEQYF; CDR3 DNA: TGTGCCATCAGTGATACTAGGGCTAGCGGATGGAGGGGGGACGAGCAGTACTTC
J gene: TRBJ2-1; clone size: -; CDR3 length: 17; V gene: TRBV9; D gene: TRBD1; CDR3 protein: CASSVHFRGTGCNEQFF; CDR3 DNA: TGTGCCAGCAGCGTCCACTTCCGGGGGACAGGGTGTAATGAGCAGTTCTTC
J gene: TRBJ2-7; clone size: -; CDR3 length: 15; V gene: TRBV19; D gene: -; CDR3 protein: CASSIALTSSYEQYF; CDR3 DNA: TGTGCCAGTAGTATAGCCCTGACTAGCTCCTACGAGCAGTACTTC
J gene: TRBJ2-5; clone size: -; CDR3 length: 18; V gene: TRBV5-1; D gene: TRBD2; CDR3 protein: CASSSYTSGRALFETQYF; CDR3 DNA: TGCGCCAGCAGCTCATACACTAGCGGGAGGGCCTTGTTTGAGACCCAGTACTTC
J gene: TRBJ1-2; clone size: few; CDR3 length: 15; V gene: TRBV6-5; D gene: TRBD1; CDR3 protein: CASSYRTGDIYGYTF; CDR3 DNA: TGTGCCAGCAGTTACAGGACAGGGGACATCTATGGCTACACCTTC
J gene: TRBJ2-3; clone size: once; CDR3 length: 14; V gene: TRBV28; D gene: -; CDR3 protein: CASSFGGWTDTQYF; CDR3 DNA: TGTGCCAGCAGTTTCGGGGGATGGACAGATACGCAGTATTTT
J gene: TRBJ2-7; clone size: -; CDR3 length: 15; V gene: TRBV4-1; D gene: -; CDR3 protein: CASSQDADISYEQYF; CDR3 DNA: TGCGCCAGCAGCCAAGACGCCGACATTTCCTACGAGCAGTACTTC
J gene: TRBJ2-1; clone size: -; CDR3 length: 15; V gene: TRBV4-2; D gene: TRBD1; CDR3 protein: CASSPRQGQDNEQFF; CDR3 DNA: TGTGCCAGCAGCCCGAGACAGGGGCAGGACAATGAGCAGTTCTTC
J gene: TRBJ1-1; clone size: -; CDR3 length: 14; V gene: TRBV6-1; D gene: TRBD1; CDR3 protein: CASSVQGSNTEAFF; CDR3 DNA: TGTGCCAGCAGTGTACAGGGGTCGAACACTGAAGCTTTCTTT
J gene: TRBJ2-2; clone size: -; CDR3 length: 15; V gene: TRBV27; D gene: -; CDR3 protein: CASSLSDRFSGELFF; CDR3 DNA: TGTGCCAGCAGTTTGAGCGACAGATTTTCTGGGGAGCTGTTTTTT
J gene: TRBJ2-7; clone size: -; CDR3 length: 15; V gene: TRBV7-6; D gene: TRBD2; CDR3 protein: CASSFEVGGSHEQYF; CDR3 DNA: TGTGCCAGCAGCTTTGAGGTCGGGGGGAGCCACGAGCAGTACTTC